The 28 T cell receptor beta chains below were found in one sample sequenced in a study of blood T cells in healthy people across ages. A sample-barcoded 5' primer and a J-beta primer mix were used in a second PCR of about 7 to 12 cycles. TCRdb passed the 5' RACE reads through MiXCR, listing each CDR3 protein once. The table lists nearly 1 million distinct CDR3 sequences, roughly 50% of them singletons, with about a fifth in the top ten. The specimen sequenced was blood. These receptors came from a woman aged 55 to 70 in good health.

The V call is TRBV28, the J call TRBJ1-1; D perhaps matches TRBD1 (5 bases). Germline V gene data show CDR1 as MDHEN and CDR2 as SYDVKM. CDR3 size: 13 residues. The ends were cut back, 8 bases at V and 1 base at J, with 11 bases in the middle. Here the CDR3 DNA reads TGTGCCAGCCACGACAGAAGGAACACTGAAGCTTTCTTT. Translation: CASHDRRNTEAFF.

This clonotype has more than one count but fewer than ten. The chain's CDR3 is CTAEGNTDTQYF. In DNA, the CDR3 is TGCACCGCGGAGGGGAACACAGATACGCAGTATTTT. V usage is TRBV29-1 and J usage is TRBJ2-3, with a weak D call TRBD2 (6 bases). Germline lookup yields CDR1 SQVTM and CDR2 ANQGSEA. This CDR3 has 12 amino acids.

The chain has TRBV29-1 and TRBJ2-5; D gene ambiguous. Germline lookup yields CDR1 SQVTM and CDR2 ANQGSEA. Trimming removed 7 bases at V and 5 bases at J, with 8 bases between. This CDR3 region has 10 residues. The DNA for the CDR3 is TGCAGCGGTGGGCCTGAGACCCAGTACTTC. Translating it yields CSGGPETQYF.

Only a few counts were recorded for this clonotype. The chain combines TRBV27 with TRBJ2-3; D is ambiguous. CDR3 length equals 14 residues. Germline V gene lookup returns CDR1 MNHEY and CDR2 SMNVEV (reference sequence). Trimming pared 3 bases from V and 4 bases from J, leaving 11 bases between. The CDR3 is CASSLGVASDTQYF. In DNA form, the CDR3 reads TGTGCCAGCAGTTTGGGCGTGGCCTCAGATACGCAGTATTTT.

This clonotype has a handful of counts. V and J are TRBV27 and TRBJ2-7, with 8 bases fitting TRBD1. Trimming removed 5 bases from V and 3 bases from J; junction bases left unmatched: 9. The CDR3 runs to 15 residues. The germline V gene encodes CDR1 MNHEY and CDR2 SMNVEV (reference sequence). CDR3 protein: CASSIQGGRYYEQYF. DNA of the CDR3: TGTGCCAGCAGTATACAGGGGGGTCGGTACTACGAGCAGTACTTC.

The DNA of the CDR3 is TGCGCCAGCAGCCAACCGACTAGCGGGAGGTATACGCAGTATTTT. Amino acid sequence: CASSQPTSGRYTQYF. The chain carries TRBV4-1 and TRBJ2-3, with TRBD2 identical over 13 bases. The CDR3 is made up of 15 amino acids. The ends lost 2 bases at V and 7 bases at J; junction bases unmatched: 3. Germline V gene sequence: CDR1 MGHRA, CDR2 YSYEKL.

Remarks on this clonotype: Mismatch with germline at one junction end may stem from a read error. The J gene is TRBJ2-1, the V gene TRBV18; tentatively, D is TRBD2 (5 bases). Looked up from germline, CDR1 is KGHSH and CDR2 is LQKENI. This CDR3 has 12 amino acids. The CDR3 DNA reads TGTGCCAGCTCCCCACTAGTAAATGAGCAGTTCTTC. Protein product: CASSPLVNEQFF.

This clonotype showed up just a few times. The rearrangement links TRBV29-1 to TRBJ2-7, with a weak D call TRBD1 (5 bases). Germline V lookup: CDR1 SQVTM, CDR2 ANQGSEA. V was clipped by 6 bases and J by 4 bases, with 13 bases between them. The CDR3 has 12 amino acids. The CDR3 bases are TGCAGCGTAGGGGCGCTCCCTTACGAGCAGTACTTC. This translates into CSVGALPYEQYF.

This clonotype showed up just a few times. This chain links TRBV7-9 with TRBJ1-2; D uncertain. This CDR3 comprises 13 residues. V lost 3 bases to trimming and J lost 0 bases, with 5 bases between them. Germline loops: CDR1 SEHNR, CDR2 FQNEAQ (reference sequence). The CDR3 DNA reads as TGTGCCAGCAGCTTGTCAGCTAACTATGGCTACACCTTC. This encodes CASSLSANYGYTF.

The sample holds a few counts of this clonotype. The chain is built from TRBV7-9 and TRBJ2-3; D unclear. The CDR3 has 15 amino acids. V was trimmed by 2 bases and J by 0 bases, leaving 9 bases between them. CDR1 is SEHNR and CDR2 is FQNEAQ in the germline V gene (reference sequence). The CDR3 spells CASSLLAFSTDTQYF. CDR3 DNA sequence: TGTGCCAGCAGCTTATTAGCATTTAGCACAGATACGCAGTATTTT.

The chain joins TRBV7-9 to TRBJ1-1; unclear D gene. CDR3 length equals 15 residues. Between the trimmed V and J ends, which lost 1 base and 5 bases, there was a span of 14 bases. Germline V gene lookup returns CDR1 SEHNR and CDR2 FQNEAQ (reference sequence). CDR3 in amino acids: CASSLVGPPNTEAFF. DNA of the CDR3: TGTGCCAGCAGCTTAGTCGGTCCCCCAAATACTGAAGCTTTCTTT.

The rearrangement uses TRBV7-2 and TRBJ2-1; a possible D gene is TRBD2 (5 bases). The germline V gene has CDR1 SGHTA and CDR2 FQGNSA. The CDR3 length is 14 residues. Trimming took 1 base from V and 5 from J, leaving 9 bases between them. CDR3 residues: CASSLDGLNNEQFF. The CDR3 DNA sequence: TGTGCCAGCAGCTTAGATGGACTCAACAATGAGCAGTTCTTC.

This clonotype has more than one count but fewer than ten. The V call is TRBV28, the J call TRBJ2-4; a weak D match, TRBD1 (5 bases). This CDR3 contains 11 residues. CDR1 and CDR2 from the germline V gene are MDHEN and SYDVKM. Trimming stripped 6 bases from V and 9 bases from J, with 9 bases between. Here the CDR3 reads CASSYRGIQYF. The DNA of the CDR3 is TGTGCCAGCAGCTATAGGGGCATTCAGTACTTC.

This clonotype was observed a few times. The CDR3 sequence is CASSQDAPGQGYNEQFF. Here the CDR3 DNA reads TGCGCCAGCAGCCAAGATGCGCCGGGACAGGGGTACAATGAGCAGTTCTTC. The chain couples TRBV4-3 to TRBJ2-1; 10 nucleotides align to TRBD1. V lost 0 bases and J lost 4; bases outside the gene matches: 6. CDR3 length: 17 residues. The V gene's germline CDR1 is LGHNA and CDR2 YSLEER.

This rearrangement joins TRBV4-1 to TRBJ2-2; the D gene is possibly TRBD2 (6 bases). Per the germline V gene, CDR1 is MGHRA and CDR2 is YSYEKL. V was clipped by 4 bases and J by 4 bases, with 31 bases between them. The CDR3 spans 21 residues. CDR3 DNA sequence: TGCGCCAGCAGCCGATACTCCTCTAGACTAGTCCAGCCGAGGGGCACCGGGGAGCTGTTTTTT. Translated, it gives CASSRYSSRLVQPRGTGELFF.

A single count supports this clonotype. The chain combines TRBV6-5 with TRBJ2-4; 7 bases agree with TRBD1. The J call may be in error: the DNA end matches TRBJ2-7 better. Germline V lookup: CDR1 MNHEY, CDR2 SVGAGI. There are 14 residues in the CDR3. The CDR3 nucleotides are TGTGCCAGCGCCTCCGGCAGGGGGATAACCGAGCAGTACTTC. The encoded protein is CASASGRGITEQYF.

This clonotype appeared a few times. DNA of the CDR3: TGTGCCATCAGTGGGGCAGATACGCAGTATTTT. Translating it yields CAISGADTQYF. The chain combines TRBV10-3 with TRBJ2-3; D gene ambiguous. Trimming removed 4 bases at V and 4 bases at J, with 3 bases between. Germline-derived CDR1 and CDR2 are ENHRY and SYGVKD. The CDR3 consists of 11 residues.

This chain uses TRBV29-1 with TRBJ2-3; D may correspond to TRBD1 or TRBD2 (7 bases each). The V gene's germline CDR1 is SQVTM and CDR2 ANQGSEA. The CDR3 length is 13 residues. V shed 3 bases and J shed 4 bases, with 11 bases lying between them. The CDR3 is CSVEQGGADTQYF. The CDR3 DNA is TGCAGCGTTGAGCAGGGGGGGGCAGATACGCAGTATTTT.

This clonotype was counted only a few times. The chain is built from TRBV11-3 and TRBJ1-1; 7 positions match TRBD1. Germline CDR1 and CDR2: SGHNT and YENEEA. This CDR3 region has 16 residues. With V trimmed by 8 bases and J by 5 bases, 17 bases remained unmatched. The CDR3 sequence is CASPSHVRQGKTEAFF. CDR3 sequence (DNA): TGTGCCAGCCCCTCACACGTCCGACAGGGAAAGACTGAAGCTTTCTTT. The complete variable domain, with remaining parts taken from reference TRBV11-3 and TRBJ1-1, reads EAGVVQSPRYKIIEKKQPVAFWCNPISGHNTLYWYLQNLGQGPELLIRYENEEAVDDSQLPKDRFSAERLKGVDSTLKIQPAELGDSAVYLCASPSHVRQGKTEAFFGQGTRLTVV.

The J gene is TRBJ2-7, the V gene TRBV29-1; D may be TRBD2 (5 bases). Germline V lookup: CDR1 SQVTM, CDR2 ANQGSEA. CDR3 length equals 11 residues. V was shortened by 4 bases and J by 5 bases, with 9 bases between the two germline ends. The CDR3 region is CSVGYGDEQYF. CDR3 bases: TGCAGCGTTGGATACGGGGACGAGCAGTACTTC.

The rearrangement links TRBV10-3 to TRBJ2-1, with TRBD2 matching over 10 bases. The CDR3 is 14 amino acids. V shed 2 bases, J shed 5 bases, and the junction held 0 bases outside the gene matches. Germline V gene sequence: CDR1 ENHRY, CDR2 SYGVKD. The CDR3 loop is CAISEGLADNEQFF. The DNA for the CDR3 is TGTGCCATCAGTGAGGGACTAGCGGACAATGAGCAGTTCTTC.

This clonotype was detected only a few times. The chain employs TRBV4-2 and TRBJ1-2; 9 bases fit TRBD1. The V segment lost 4 bases and the J segment 4 bases; nucleotides outside the gene matches: 7. CDR1 is LGHNA and CDR2 is YNFKEQ in the germline V gene. The CDR3 loop spans 15 amino acids. CDR3 loop: CASSPGQGYTYGYTF. The CDR3 nucleotides are TGTGCCAGCAGCCCAGGACAGGGGTATACCTATGGCTACACCTTC.

The J gene is TRBJ2-4, the V gene TRBV2; a weak D match, TRBD2 (5 bases). This CDR3 region has 14 residues. Trimming shortened V by 3 bases and J by 7 bases, and 13 bases separated the two germline ends. Germline V CDR1 and CDR2: SNHLY, FYNNEI. Here the CDR3 reads CASSETRAENIQYF. The CDR3 nucleotides are TGTGCCAGCAGTGAGACGAGGGCAGAGAACATTCAGTACTTC.

The gene calls are TRBV2 and TRBJ2-7; D not resolved. This CDR3 is built from 13 residues. Looked up from germline, CDR1 is SNHLY and CDR2 is FYNNEI. V lost 8 bases and J 3 bases, leaving 14 bases between the germline ends. The CDR3 DNA sequence: TGTGCCAGCCATCCCCTCCTGGGCTACGAGCAGTACTTC. Translating it yields CASHPLLGYEQYF.

V is TRBV10-3 and J is TRBJ1-5; 7 positions match TRBD1. Germline V gene sequence: CDR1 ENHRY, CDR2 SYGVKD. The CDR3 spans 16 residues. Unmatched junction bases numbered 15, after V lost 8 bases and J lost 5 bases. CDR3 residues: CAIEGADRDDDQPQHF. The CDR3 nucleotides are TGTGCCATCGAGGGGGCCGACAGGGACGATGATCAGCCCCAGCATTTT.

CDR3 coding DNA: TGCGCCAGCAGCTGGACAGGGTCCTACGAGCAGTACTTC. This codes for CASSWTGSYEQYF. The chain uses TRBV5-1 and TRBJ2-7; 8 bases align to TRBD1. Trimming removed 3 bases from V and 1 base from J; junction bases left unmatched: 0. This CDR3 spans 13 amino acids. Germline assignment: CDR1 SGHRS and CDR2 YFSETQ.

The V gene is TRBV10-3, the J gene TRBJ2-1; 10 bases agree with TRBD2. V was pared by 0 bases and J by 6 bases, with 8 bases of the junction left unmatched. CDR1 is ENHRY, CDR2 SYGVKD, per germline. The CDR3 extends over 17 amino acids. The CDR3 region is CAISESRIRTSGNEQFF. CDR3 DNA: TGTGCCATCAGTGAGTCACGAATTAGGACTAGCGGCAATGAGCAGTTCTTC.

This chain links TRBV20-1 with TRBJ2-2; possible D gene TRBD2, 7 bases. This CDR3 contains 14 residues. Between the trimmed V and J ends, which lost 5 bases and 3 bases, there was a span of 13 bases. In germline, CDR1 is DFQATT, CDR2 SNEGSKA (reference sequence). CDR3: CSAWGLADTGELFF. Written as DNA, the CDR3 is TGCAGTGCTTGGGGGCTAGCGGACACCGGGGAGCTGTTTTTT.